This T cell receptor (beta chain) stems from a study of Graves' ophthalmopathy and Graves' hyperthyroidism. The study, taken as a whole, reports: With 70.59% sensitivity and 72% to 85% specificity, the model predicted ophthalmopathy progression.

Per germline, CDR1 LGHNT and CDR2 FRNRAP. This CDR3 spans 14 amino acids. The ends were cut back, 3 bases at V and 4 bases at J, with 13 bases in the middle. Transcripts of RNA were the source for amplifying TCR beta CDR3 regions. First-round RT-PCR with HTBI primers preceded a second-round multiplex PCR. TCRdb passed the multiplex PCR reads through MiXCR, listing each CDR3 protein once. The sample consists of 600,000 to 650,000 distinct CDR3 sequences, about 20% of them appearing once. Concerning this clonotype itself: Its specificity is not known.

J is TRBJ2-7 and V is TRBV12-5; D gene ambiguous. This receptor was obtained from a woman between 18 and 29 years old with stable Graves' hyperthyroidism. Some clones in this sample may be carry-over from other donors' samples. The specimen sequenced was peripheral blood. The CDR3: CASGLLRPGYEQYF. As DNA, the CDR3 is TGTGCTAGTGGTTTATTACGTCCCGGGTACGAGCAGTACTTC.